One sample yielded the 7 T cell receptor beta chains listed below, sequenced in a study of blood T cells in healthy people across ages. For the second PCR, which ran for roughly 7 to 11 cycles, a sample-barcoded 5' primer and a J-beta primer mix were used. TCRdb re-analysed the 5' RACE reads in MiXCR, keeping a single row per CDR3 protein. The sample shows about 570,000 distinct CDR3 sequences, roughly a quarter of them seen only once. The specimen sequenced was blood. The receptors shown here come from a woman in her 70s in good health.

This clonotype showed up just a few times. The chain combines TRBV6-2 or TRBV6-3 with TRBJ2-1; 7 bases are shared with TRBD2. The CDR3 has 15 amino acids. V trimming: 2 bases; J trimming: 0 bases; junction bases outside the gene matches: 1. The V gene's germline CDR1 is MNHEY and CDR2 SVGEGT. This CDR3 is CASSYERGSYNEQFF. For the CDR3, the DNA is TGTGCCAGCAGTTACGAGCGGGGCTCCTACAATGAGCAGTTCTTC.

V gene TRBV2 combines with J gene TRBJ2-1, with 8 bases identical to TRBD2. CDR1 is SNHLY, CDR2 FYNNEI, per germline. V lost 6 bases to trimming and J lost 6 bases; unmatched junction nucleotides: 10. CDR3 size: 15 residues. The CDR3 here is CASRATGTRRNEQFF. In DNA, the CDR3 is TGTGCCAGCAGAGCCACCGGGACTAGGCGCAATGAGCAGTTCTTC.

The chain links TRBV6-2 or TRBV6-3 to TRBJ2-5, with a possible D match to TRBD1 (6 bases). Trimming shortened V by 2 bases and J by 2 bases, and 9 bases separated the two germline ends. The CDR3 sequence is 14 residues long. Germline CDR1 is MNHEY and CDR2 is SVGEGT. This CDR3 is CASSYGTLQETQYF. The CDR3 DNA reads TGTGCCAGCAGTTACGGGACATTACAAGAGACCCAGTACTTC.

V gene TRBV4-2 combines with J gene TRBJ2-2; 7 bases are a match to TRBD2. The germline CDR1 and CDR2 sequences are LGHNA and YNFKEQ. The CDR3 contains 17 residues. Trimming at V came to 0 bases and at J to 4 bases, leaving 8 bases not matched to a gene. In nucleotides, the CDR3 is TGTGCCAGCAGCCAAGAAGGCCCTAGCGGAATCACCGGGGAGCTGTTTTTT. It translates to CASSQEGPSGITGELFF.

The chain couples TRBV24-1 to TRBJ2-5, with D possibly TRBD2 on 7 matching bases. V lost 3 bases and J lost 5, with 15 bases in between. The CDR3 is 15 amino acids. The germline V gene encodes CDR1 KGHDR and CDR2 SFDVKD. The CDR3 reads CATSDPRGGPETQYF. The CDR3, as DNA: TGTGCCACCAGTGATCCGAGGGGGGGGCCGGAGACCCAGTACTTC.

In its sample, this clonotype was seen a few times. The chain joins TRBV7-2 to TRBJ1-2; the D gene is possibly TRBD1 (6 bases). The germline V and J ends were trimmed by 1 base and 7 bases, with 16 bases remaining between them. This CDR3 has 15 residues. Germline assignment: CDR1 SGHTA and CDR2 FQGNSA. The CDR3 spells CASSLGRLGGGGYTF. CDR3 in DNA: TGTGCCAGCAGCTTAGGCAGGCTAGGAGGGGGTGGCTACACCTTC.

The rearrangement uses TRBV7-2 and TRBJ2-5; D is perhaps TRBD1 or TRBD2 (5 bases each). This CDR3 contains 14 residues. The germline V gene has CDR1 SGHTA and CDR2 FQGNSA. V was cut by 8 bases and J by 2 bases, with 15 bases left in between. The CDR3 coding sequence is TGTGCCAGCCAGTGGACGGGGCTACAAGAGACCCAGTACTTC. The encoded protein is CASQWTGLQETQYF.